The sequence of this TCR beta chain was determined in a study of control samples from healthy donors and cancer patients. The germline V and J ends were trimmed by 3 bases and 0 bases, with 0 bases remaining between them. The germline V gene encodes CDR1 SEHNR and CDR2 FQNEAQ (reference sequence). The CDR3 length is 12 residues. Clones were sequenced by immunoSEQ multiplex PCR, and TCRdb holds only the in-frame ones, with some missing. Seen here are some 140,000 clones, 89% observed once, and the top ten hold around 7.6%. The sequencing input was PBMCs. This TCR came from a man over 45 with head and neck cancer. The chain recombines TRBV7-9 with TRBJ2-1; D gene unclear. CDR3 DNA sequence: TGTGCCAGCAGCTTCTCCTACAATGAGCAGTTCTTC. This gives the protein CASSFSYNEQFF.